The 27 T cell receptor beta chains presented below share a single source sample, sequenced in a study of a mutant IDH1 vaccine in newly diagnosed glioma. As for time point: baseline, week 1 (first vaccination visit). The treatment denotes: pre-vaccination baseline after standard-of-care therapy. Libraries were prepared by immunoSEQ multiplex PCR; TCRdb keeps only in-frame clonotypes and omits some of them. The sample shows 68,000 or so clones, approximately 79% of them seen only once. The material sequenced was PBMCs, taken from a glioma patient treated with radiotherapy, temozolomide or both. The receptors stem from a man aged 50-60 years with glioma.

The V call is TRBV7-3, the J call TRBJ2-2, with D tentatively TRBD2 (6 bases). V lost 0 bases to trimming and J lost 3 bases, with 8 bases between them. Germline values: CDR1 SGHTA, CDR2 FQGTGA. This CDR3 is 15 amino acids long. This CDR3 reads CASSLTEGYTGELFF. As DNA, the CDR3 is TGTGCCAGCAGCTTAACGGAGGGATACACCGGGGAGCTGTTTTTT.

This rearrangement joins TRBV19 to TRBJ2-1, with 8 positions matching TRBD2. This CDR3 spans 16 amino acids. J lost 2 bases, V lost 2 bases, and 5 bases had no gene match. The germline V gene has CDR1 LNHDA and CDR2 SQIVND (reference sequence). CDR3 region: CASSIPGLGPYNEQFF. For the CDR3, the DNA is TGTGCCAGTAGTATACCGGGACTAGGCCCCTACAATGAGCAGTTCTTC.

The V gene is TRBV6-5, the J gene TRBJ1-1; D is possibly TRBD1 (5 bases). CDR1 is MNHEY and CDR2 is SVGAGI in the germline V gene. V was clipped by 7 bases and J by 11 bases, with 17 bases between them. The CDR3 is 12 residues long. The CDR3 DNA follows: TGTGCCAGCAAGGCAGGGAAACTTGAGGCTTTCTTT. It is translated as CASKAGKLEAFF.

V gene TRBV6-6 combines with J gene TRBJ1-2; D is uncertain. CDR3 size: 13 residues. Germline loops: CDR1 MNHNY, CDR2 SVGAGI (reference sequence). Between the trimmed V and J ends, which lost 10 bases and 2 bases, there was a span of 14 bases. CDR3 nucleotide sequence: TGTGCCACCACCGTGTCCTACAACTATGGCTACACCTTC. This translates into CATTVSYNYGYTF.

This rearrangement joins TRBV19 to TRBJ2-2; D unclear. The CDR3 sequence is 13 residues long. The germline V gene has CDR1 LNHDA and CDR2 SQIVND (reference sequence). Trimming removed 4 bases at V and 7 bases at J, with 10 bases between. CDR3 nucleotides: TGTGCCAGTAGTACGCATACGGACGGGGAGCTGTTTTTT. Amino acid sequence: CASSTHTDGELFF.

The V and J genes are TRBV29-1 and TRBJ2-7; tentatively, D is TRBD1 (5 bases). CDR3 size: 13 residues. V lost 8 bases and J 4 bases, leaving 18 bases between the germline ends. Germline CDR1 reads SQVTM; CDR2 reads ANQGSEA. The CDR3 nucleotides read TGCAGCATCCACAGGACCTTTAGGTACGAGCAGTACTTC. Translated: CSIHRTFRYEQYF.

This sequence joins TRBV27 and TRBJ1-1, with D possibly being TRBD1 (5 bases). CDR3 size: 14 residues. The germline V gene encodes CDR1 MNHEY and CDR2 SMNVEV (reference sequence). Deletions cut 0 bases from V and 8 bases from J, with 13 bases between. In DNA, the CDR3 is TGTGCCAGCAGTTTATCGATGGGGGTAACAGAAGCTTTCTTT. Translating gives CASSLSMGVTEAFF.

CDR3: CASSQGSMGLNTEAFF. The DNA for the CDR3 is TGCGCCAGCAGCCAAGGAAGTATGGGTTTGAACACTGAAGCTTTCTTT. J is TRBJ1-1 and V is TRBV4-1; the D is unclear. The germline V gene has CDR1 MGHRA and CDR2 YSYEKL. CDR3 length: 16 residues. V lost 1 base, J lost 0 bases, and 12 bases lay in between.

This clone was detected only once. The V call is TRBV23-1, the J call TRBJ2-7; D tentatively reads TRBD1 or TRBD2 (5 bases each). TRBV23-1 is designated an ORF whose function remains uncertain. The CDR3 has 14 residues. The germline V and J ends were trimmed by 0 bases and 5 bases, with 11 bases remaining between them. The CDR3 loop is CASSQSGERDEQYF. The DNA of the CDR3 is TGCGCCAGCAGTCAATCAGGGGAGAGGGACGAGCAGTACTTC.

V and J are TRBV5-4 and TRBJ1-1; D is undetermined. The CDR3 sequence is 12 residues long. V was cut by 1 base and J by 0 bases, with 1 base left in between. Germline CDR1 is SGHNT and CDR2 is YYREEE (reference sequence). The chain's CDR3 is CASSLMNTEAFF. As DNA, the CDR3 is TGTGCCAGCAGCTTGATGAACACTGAAGCTTTCTTT. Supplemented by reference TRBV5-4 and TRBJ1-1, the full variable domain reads ETGVTQSPTHLIKTRGQQVTLRCSSQSGHNTVSWYQQALGQGPQFIFQYYREEENGRGNFPPRFSGLQFPNYSSELNVNALELDDSALYLCASSLMNTEAFFGQGTRLTVV.

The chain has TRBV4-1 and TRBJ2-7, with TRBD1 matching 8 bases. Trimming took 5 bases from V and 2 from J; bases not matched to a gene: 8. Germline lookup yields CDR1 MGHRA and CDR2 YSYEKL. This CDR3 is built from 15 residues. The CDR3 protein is CASSYTQGAAYEQYF. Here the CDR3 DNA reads TGCGCCAGCAGCTACACCCAGGGGGCGGCCTACGAGCAGTACTTC.

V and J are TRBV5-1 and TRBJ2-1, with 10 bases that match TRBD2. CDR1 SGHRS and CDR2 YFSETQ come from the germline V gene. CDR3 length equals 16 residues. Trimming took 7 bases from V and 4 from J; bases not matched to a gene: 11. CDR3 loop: CASLGTAGGKYNEQFF. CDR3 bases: TGCGCCAGCCTCGGGACAGCGGGAGGGAAGTACAATGAGCAGTTCTTC. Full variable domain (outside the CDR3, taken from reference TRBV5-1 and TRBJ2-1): KAGVTQTPRYLIKTRGQQVTLSCSPISGHRSVSWYQQTPGQGLQFLFEYFSETQRNKGNFPGRFSGRQFSNSRSEMNVSTLELGDSALYLCASLGTAGGKYNEQFFGPGTRLTVL.

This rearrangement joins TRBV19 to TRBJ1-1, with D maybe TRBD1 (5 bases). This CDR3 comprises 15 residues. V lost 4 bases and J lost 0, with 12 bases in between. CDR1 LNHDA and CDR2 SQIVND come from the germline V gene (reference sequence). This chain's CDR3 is CASSNGGGMNTEAFF. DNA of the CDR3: TGTGCCAGTAGTAATGGGGGGGGGATGAACACTGAAGCTTTCTTT.

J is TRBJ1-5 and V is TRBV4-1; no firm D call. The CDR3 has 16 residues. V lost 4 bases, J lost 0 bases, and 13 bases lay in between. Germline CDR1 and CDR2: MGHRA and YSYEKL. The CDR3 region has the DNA TGCGCCAGCAGCCCCAGGATCGAATTTAGCAATCAGCCCCAGCATTTT. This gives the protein CASSPRIEFSNQPQHF.

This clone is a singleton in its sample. CDR3 in DNA: TGCGCCAGCAGCTTGGCCGAGGAGCAGTTCTTC. It yields the protein CASSLAEEQFF. The chain is built from TRBV5-1 and TRBJ2-1; D call uncertain. CDR3 size: 11 residues. The germline V gene has CDR1 SGHRS and CDR2 YFSETQ. Trimming left V 0 bases short and J 10 bases short, with 5 bases between.

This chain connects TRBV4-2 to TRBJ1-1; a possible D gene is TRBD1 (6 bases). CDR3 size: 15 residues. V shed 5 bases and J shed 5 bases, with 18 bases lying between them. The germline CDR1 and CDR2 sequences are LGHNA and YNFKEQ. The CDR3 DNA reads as TGTGCCAGCAGCTCCAGGGGCCCCGAGGGGACTGAAGCTTTCTTT. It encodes CASSSRGPEGTEAFF.

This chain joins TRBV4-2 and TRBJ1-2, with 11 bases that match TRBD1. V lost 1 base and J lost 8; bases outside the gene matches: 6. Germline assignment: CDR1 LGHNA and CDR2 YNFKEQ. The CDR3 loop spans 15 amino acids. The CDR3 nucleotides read TGTGCCAGCAGCCAAGGGAGGACAGGGGGCGAGGGCTACACCTTC. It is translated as CASSQGRTGGEGYTF.

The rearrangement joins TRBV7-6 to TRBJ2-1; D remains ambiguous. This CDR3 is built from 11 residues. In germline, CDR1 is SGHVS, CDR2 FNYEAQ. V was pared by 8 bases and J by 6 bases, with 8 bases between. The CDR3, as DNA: TGTGCCAGCGGCCGCTTCAATGAGCAGTTCTTC. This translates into CASGRFNEQFF.

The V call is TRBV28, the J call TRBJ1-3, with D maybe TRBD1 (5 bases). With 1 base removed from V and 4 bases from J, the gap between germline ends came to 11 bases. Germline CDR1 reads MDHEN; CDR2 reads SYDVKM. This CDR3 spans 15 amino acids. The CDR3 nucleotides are TGTGCCAGCAGTTTATCTGGCAGGGAGGGAAACACCATATATTTT. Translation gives CASSLSGREGNTIYF.

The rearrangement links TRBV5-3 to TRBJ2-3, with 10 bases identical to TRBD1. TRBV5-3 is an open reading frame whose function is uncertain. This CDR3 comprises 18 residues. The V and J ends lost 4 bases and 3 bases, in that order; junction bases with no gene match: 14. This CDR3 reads CARSPGTGVRFSTDTQYF. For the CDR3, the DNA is TGTGCCAGAAGCCCGGGGACAGGGGTCCGATTTTCGACAGATACGCAGTATTTT.

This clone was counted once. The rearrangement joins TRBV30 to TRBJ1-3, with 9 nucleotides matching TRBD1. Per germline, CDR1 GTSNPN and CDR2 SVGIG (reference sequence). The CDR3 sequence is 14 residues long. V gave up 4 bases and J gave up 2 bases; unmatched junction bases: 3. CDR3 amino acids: CAWTRDRAGNTIYF. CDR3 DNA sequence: TGTGCCTGGACCAGGGACAGGGCTGGAAACACCATATATTTT.

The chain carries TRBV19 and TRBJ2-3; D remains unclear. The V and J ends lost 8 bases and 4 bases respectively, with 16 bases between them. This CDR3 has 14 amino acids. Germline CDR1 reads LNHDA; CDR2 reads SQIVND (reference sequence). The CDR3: CASAAMTDPDTQYF. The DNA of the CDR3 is TGTGCCAGTGCGGCAATGACCGACCCAGATACGCAGTATTTT.

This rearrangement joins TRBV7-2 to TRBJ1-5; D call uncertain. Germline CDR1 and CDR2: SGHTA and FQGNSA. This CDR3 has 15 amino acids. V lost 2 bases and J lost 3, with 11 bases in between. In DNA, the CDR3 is TGTGCCAGCAGCTTAAATAGCGGATTCAATCAGCCCCAGCATTTT. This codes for CASSLNSGFNQPQHF.

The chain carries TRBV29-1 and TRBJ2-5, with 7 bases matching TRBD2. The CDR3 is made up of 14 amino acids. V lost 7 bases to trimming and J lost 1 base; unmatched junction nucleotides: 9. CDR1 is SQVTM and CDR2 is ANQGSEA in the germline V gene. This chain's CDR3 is CSAEGLAAQETQYF. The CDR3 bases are TGCAGCGCAGAGGGCCTAGCGGCCCAAGAGACCCAGTACTTC.

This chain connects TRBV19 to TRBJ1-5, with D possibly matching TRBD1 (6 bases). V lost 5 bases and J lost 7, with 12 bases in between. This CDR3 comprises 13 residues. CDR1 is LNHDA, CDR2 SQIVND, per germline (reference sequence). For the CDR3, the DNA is TGTGCCAGTAGTCGGGGGGCGTCCCAGCCCCAGCATTTT. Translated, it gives CASSRGASQPQHF.

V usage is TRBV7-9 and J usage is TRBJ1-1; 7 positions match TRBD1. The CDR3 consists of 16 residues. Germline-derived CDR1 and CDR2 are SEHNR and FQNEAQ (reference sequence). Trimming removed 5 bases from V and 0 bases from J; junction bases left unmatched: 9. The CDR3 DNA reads TGTGCCAGCAGCCGCGACAGGGTGAGGGTGAACACTGAAGCTTTCTTT. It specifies CASSRDRVRVNTEAFF.

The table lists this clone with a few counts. CDR3 in DNA: TGTGCCAGCAGCCCCCGGCAGGGAGCTAGGAACACTGAAGCTTTCTTT. This codes for CASSPRQGARNTEAFF. This chain links TRBV5-6 with TRBJ1-1, with D tentatively TRBD1 (5 bases). Trimming left V 4 bases short and J 1 base short, with 17 bases between. The CDR3 is 16 residues long. The germline V gene encodes CDR1 SGHDT and CDR2 YYEEEE.